The table lists the clone carrying this T cell receptor (beta chain) with a count of one. The data originate from a study of blood T cell repertoires in COVID-19. The overall study: COVID-19 samples from acute and convalescent phases originated in the United States, Italy and Spain. PBMCs, B-cell-depleted T cells, or T cells provided the cDNA or gDNA that made up the material.

Only in-frame clones appear in the TCRdb table, and some are missing; sequencing was by immunoSEQ multiplex PCR. The sample includes around 130,000 clones, 90% of them seen just once. Trimming removed 4 bases from V and 3 bases from J, with 16 bases in between. CDR1 is LNHDA, CDR2 SQIVND, per germline (reference sequence). The CDR3 extends over 16 amino acids. Sequences were obtained from peripheral blood. This rearrangement joins TRBV19 to TRBJ2-1, with D possibly being TRBD1 (6 bases). The clonotype comes from a man in his 60s with COVID-19, enrolled during active disease. In DNA, the CDR3 is TGTGCCAGTAGTACCCCTGGGGGCAGCTACTACAATGAGCAGTTCTTC. Translated: CASSTPGGSYYNEQFF.